Included here is one T cell receptor beta chain sequence, with context. TCRdb fed the 5' RACE reads into MiXCR, producing one record per CDR3 protein. The sample records roughly 260,000 distinct CDR3 sequences, about 14% being singletons. This CDR3 spans 13 amino acids. Germline CDR1 and CDR2: LGHDT and YNNKEL (reference sequence). V gave up 0 bases and J gave up 5 bases, with 7 bases separating them. The record originates from a study of identical twins. The sequence derives from a woman under 30 in good health. The V call is TRBV3-1, the J call TRBJ2-5; D ambiguous. What was sequenced was memory (CD45RO+) T cells sorted from blood. In nucleotides, the CDR3 is TGTGCCAGCAGCCAAGATCTGGTGGAGACCCAGTACTTC. Protein product: CASSQDLVETQYF.